The entry below describes one TCR beta chain. Its antigen remains unidentified. Germline assignment: CDR1 MNHEY and CDR2 SVGAGI. Trimming took 4 bases from V and 0 from J, leaving 7 bases between them. The CDR3 covers 14 residues. The data derive from a study of siplizumab effects on memory and regulatory T cells. Points from the study as a whole: Some alloreactive sequences were traceable to unstimulated CD4+ memory cells, and siplizumab significantly reduced them.

TCRdb keeps only in-frame clones here, not all; method: immunoSEQ multiplex PCR. The data contain about 50,000 clones, 93% of them singletons. The source material was CD8+ T cells sorted from blood. The chain combines TRBV6-5 with TRBJ1-5; D gene uncertain. The clonotype comes from a human donor in good health. The CDR3 DNA follows: TGTGCCAGCAGTTTGGCCTATAGCAATCAGCCCCAGCATTTT. As protein: CASSLAYSNQPQHF.